Below, one TCR beta chain is given with its context. This specimen belongs to a study of blood T cell repertoires in COVID-19. Whole-study context: Researchers got acute and convalescent COVID-19 samples from the United States, Italy and Spain. From T cells, B-cell-depleted T cells, or PBMCs came the material, which was cDNA or gDNA.

Per the authors' pipeline: Cell counts per sample came from amplifying reference gene primers. Data came from immunoSEQ multiplex PCR; TCRdb stores just in-frame clones and leaves some out. V and J calls and clone size are given by that table; D and trimming were obtained from the DNA. The sample shows approximately 75,000 clones, more than 80% of them seen only once. Trimming cost V 3 bases and J 5 bases, with 10 bases left between them. This CDR3 has 14 residues. Per the germline V gene, CDR1 is KGHSH and CDR2 is LQKENI. Specimen: peripheral blood. The gene calls are TRBV18 and TRBJ2-2; D uncertain. The receptor comes from a human donor in a cohort sampled during active COVID-19. The CDR3 DNA reads as TGTGCCAGCTCACCGAGTTCTAATACCGGGGAGCTGTTTTTT. Translated: CASSPSSNTGELFF.